This is a list of T cell receptor beta chains from one sample in a study of cytomegalovirus exposure and HLA in healthy donors. The table came from immunoSEQ multiplex PCR; TCRdb's copy has only in-frame clones and leaves some out. This sample has 150,000 to 200,000 clones; over 65% occur once, and the top ten carry 4% to 5%. The sequenced sample was PBMCs. Source of these receptors: a young man in good health and CMV-seropositive. Both conserved end residues are part of each CDR3. A D gene is named only where the DNA matches it firmly. Expanded clones get a size class; other rows say once, few or many, or leave the size out.

d_gene: TRBD1; v_gene: TRBV28; j_gene: TRBJ1-2; abundance: NA; CDR3aa: CASTEGGADYGYTF; CDR3nt: TGTGCCAGCACCGAAGGGGGCGCCGACTATGGCTACACCTTC
d_gene: TRBD2; v_gene: TRBV27; j_gene: TRBJ2-1; abundance: NA; CDR3aa: CASSLSFQVAGVEQFF; CDR3nt: TGTGCCAGCAGTTTATCCTTTCAAGTAGCGGGAGTTGAGCAGTTCTTC
d_gene: NA; v_gene: TRBV7-2; j_gene: TRBJ2-3; abundance: NA; CDR3aa: CASSSQPRDTQYF; CDR3nt: TGTGCCAGCAGCTCCCAACCACGGGATACGCAGTATTTT
d_gene: TRBD1; v_gene: TRBV7-2; j_gene: TRBJ1-2; abundance: few; CDR3aa: CASSLAPTGGDDGYTF; CDR3nt: TGTGCCAGCAGCTTAGCACCTACAGGGGGAGACGATGGCTACACCTTC
d_gene: TRBD1; v_gene: TRBV25-1; j_gene: TRBJ2-3; abundance: NA; CDR3aa: CASSGYRGGADTQYF; CDR3nt: TGTGCCAGCAGTGGATACAGGGGTGGGGCAGATACGCAGTATTTT
d_gene: TRBD1; v_gene: TRBV7-9; j_gene: TRBJ1-3; abundance: NA; CDR3aa: CASSYLTGDGGNTIYF; CDR3nt: TGTGCCAGCAGCTATTTAACAGGGGATGGCGGAAACACCATATATTTT
d_gene: NA; v_gene: TRBV14; j_gene: TRBJ2-5; abundance: few; CDR3aa: CASSQGGRQETQYF; CDR3nt: TGTGCCAGCAGCCAAGGAGGTCGGCAAGAGACCCAGTACTTC
d_gene: NA; v_gene: TRBV6-1; j_gene: TRBJ1-1; abundance: NA; CDR3aa: CASSVERGTEAFF; CDR3nt: TGTGCCAGCAGTGTTGAACGGGGTACTGAAGCTTTCTTT
d_gene: TRBD2; v_gene: TRBV30; j_gene: TRBJ2-3; abundance: NA; CDR3aa: CAWSAGGPGDTQYF; CDR3nt: TGTGCCTGGAGTGCGGGAGGGCCGGGAGATACGCAGTATTTT
d_gene: NA; v_gene: TRBV11-2; j_gene: TRBJ1-6; abundance: NA; CDR3aa: CASSYQGGNSPLHF; CDR3nt: TGTGCCAGCAGCTACCAGGGTGGGAATTCACCCCTCCACTTT
d_gene: NA; v_gene: TRBV5-6; j_gene: TRBJ2-1; abundance: NA; CDR3aa: CASSFPSRNEQFF; CDR3nt: TGTGCCAGCAGCTTCCCTTCTAGAAATGAGCAGTTCTTC
d_gene: NA; v_gene: TRBV7-2; j_gene: TRBJ1-1; abundance: NA; CDR3aa: CASSRTVLNTEAFF; CDR3nt: TGTGCCAGCAGCAGGACAGTGCTAAACACTGAAGCTTTCTTT
d_gene: NA; v_gene: TRBV25-1; j_gene: TRBJ1-2; abundance: NA; CDR3aa: CASSEFQGSYGYTF; CDR3nt: TGTGCCAGCAGTGAATTCCAGGGTAGCTATGGCTACACCTTC
d_gene: NA; v_gene: TRBV4-1; j_gene: TRBJ1-1; abundance: NA; CDR3aa: CASSHPLQGNTEAFF; CDR3nt: TGCGCCAGCAGCCATCCTTTACAGGGGAACACTGAAGCTTTCTTT
d_gene: TRBD1; v_gene: TRBV19; j_gene: TRBJ1-2; abundance: NA; CDR3aa: CASDPTGRIANYGYTF; CDR3nt: TGTGCCAGTGACCCGACAGGGAGAATAGCTAACTATGGCTACACCTTC
d_gene: TRBD2; v_gene: TRBV11-2; j_gene: TRBJ2-2; abundance: NA; CDR3aa: CASSLGLAGVVNTGELFF; CDR3nt: TGTGCCAGCAGCTTAGGACTAGCGGGAGTGGTGAACACCGGGGAGCTGTTTTTT
d_gene: TRBD1; v_gene: TRBV19; j_gene: TRBJ1-4; abundance: NA; CDR3aa: CASSTRDRIEKLFF; CDR3nt: TGTGCCAGTAGTACGAGGGACAGAATCGAAAAACTGTTTTTT
d_gene: TRBD2; v_gene: TRBV6-5; j_gene: TRBJ2-1; abundance: once; CDR3aa: CASSYSAGGPYNEQFF; CDR3nt: TGTGCCAGCAGTTACAGTGCGGGGGGGCCCTACAATGAGCAGTTCTTC
d_gene: NA; v_gene: TRBV28; j_gene: TRBJ2-1; abundance: NA; CDR3aa: CASSLNSWGGAYNEQFF; CDR3nt: TGTGCCAGCAGTTTAAACTCCTGGGGGGGGGCGTACAATGAGCAGTTCTTC
d_gene: TRBD2; v_gene: TRBV15; j_gene: TRBJ2-1; abundance: NA; CDR3aa: CATSRIPGTSGRNEQFF; CDR3nt: TGTGCCACCAGCAGAATCCCCGGGACTAGCGGGAGAAATGAGCAGTTCTTC
d_gene: TRBD1; v_gene: TRBV5-5; j_gene: TRBJ1-6; abundance: NA; CDR3aa: CASSYGQGRTYSPLHF; CDR3nt: TGTGCCAGCAGCTACGGACAGGGACGAACCTATTCACCCCTCCACTTT
d_gene: TRBD1; v_gene: TRBV7-2; j_gene: TRBJ2-2; abundance: NA; CDR3aa: CASSTPGQGRELFF; CDR3nt: TGTGCCAGCAGCACACCGGGACAGGGGAGGGAGCTGTTTTTT
d_gene: NA; v_gene: TRBV11-2; j_gene: TRBJ1-5; abundance: NA; CDR3aa: CASSPTPGYNQPQHF; CDR3nt: TGTGCCAGCAGCCCGACCCCCGGGTACAATCAGCCCCAGCATTTT
d_gene: NA; v_gene: TRBV5-1; j_gene: TRBJ2-3; abundance: NA; CDR3aa: CASSGGIGGLSTDTQYF; CDR3nt: TGCGCCAGCAGCGGCGGGATCGGGGGGCTAAGCACAGATACGCAGTATTTT
d_gene: NA; v_gene: TRBV29-1; j_gene: TRBJ2-1; abundance: NA; CDR3aa: CSVELPGVSYNEQFF; CDR3nt: TGCAGCGTTGAACTACCGGGGGTATCCTACAATGAGCAGTTCTTC
d_gene: NA; v_gene: TRBV11-2; j_gene: TRBJ2-3; abundance: NA; CDR3aa: CASSLTEAGYTDTQYF; CDR3nt: TGTGCCAGCAGCTTGACGGAGGCGGGGTACACAGATACGCAGTATTTT
d_gene: TRBD1; v_gene: TRBV28; j_gene: TRBJ1-5; abundance: NA; CDR3aa: CASRQGADGPQHF; CDR3nt: TGTGCCAGTCGACAGGGGGCGGACGGGCCCCAGCATTTT
d_gene: NA; v_gene: TRBV30; j_gene: TRBJ2-2; abundance: NA; CDR3aa: CAWSGQVDTGELFF; CDR3nt: TGTGCCTGGAGTGGGCAGGTGGACACCGGGGAGCTGTTTTTT
d_gene: TRBD1; v_gene: TRBV27; j_gene: TRBJ1-6; abundance: NA; CDR3aa: CASSLGQVGNSPLHF; CDR3nt: TGTGCCAGCAGTTTGGGACAGGTGGGGAATTCACCCCTCCACTTT
d_gene: NA; v_gene: TRBV18; j_gene: TRBJ2-3; abundance: NA; CDR3aa: CASQSNRGTDTQYF; CDR3nt: TGTGCCAGCCAGTCCAACAGGGGCACAGATACGCAGTATTTT
d_gene: NA; v_gene: TRBV30; j_gene: TRBJ2-1; abundance: NA; CDR3aa: CAWSVMGPQPPNEQFF; CDR3nt: TGTGCCTGGAGTGTAATGGGCCCTCAACCTCCCAATGAGCAGTTCTTC
d_gene: TRBD1; v_gene: TRBV5-1; j_gene: TRBJ1-1; abundance: NA; CDR3aa: CASSRDRENTEAFF; CDR3nt: TGCGCCAGCAGCCGGGACAGGGAGAACACTGAAGCTTTCTTT
d_gene: NA; v_gene: TRBV6-5; j_gene: TRBJ1-1; abundance: NA; CDR3aa: CASSYSTGQNTEAFF; CDR3nt: TGTGCCAGCAGTTACTCGACGGGACAGAACACTGAAGCTTTCTTT
d_gene: TRBD2; v_gene: TRBV11-3; j_gene: TRBJ2-2; abundance: NA; CDR3aa: CASSRTSGINTGELFF; CDR3nt: TGTGCCAGCAGTAGGACTAGCGGAATTAACACCGGGGAGCTGTTTTTT
d_gene: NA; v_gene: TRBV15; j_gene: TRBJ1-5; abundance: NA; CDR3aa: CATSTNRRGPQHF; CDR3nt: TGTGCCACCAGCACCAACCGTAGGGGACCCCAGCATTTT
d_gene: NA; v_gene: TRBV27; j_gene: TRBJ1-5; abundance: NA; CDR3aa: CASSFGGNQPQHF; CDR3nt: TGTGCCAGCAGTTTTGGAGGGAATCAGCCCCAGCATTTT
d_gene: TRBD1; v_gene: TRBV7-9; j_gene: TRBJ2-1; abundance: NA; CDR3aa: CASSSPTGVGNEQFF; CDR3nt: TGTGCCAGCAGCTCCCCGACAGGGGTAGGGAATGAGCAGTTCTTC
d_gene: TRBD1; v_gene: TRBV30; j_gene: TRBJ1-2; abundance: NA; CDR3aa: CAWGQGASYTF; CDR3nt: TGTGCCTGGGGACAGGGGGCGAGCTACACCTTC
d_gene: NA; v_gene: TRBV6-4; j_gene: TRBJ1-5; abundance: NA; CDR3aa: CASSAEENQPQHF; CDR3nt: TGTGCCAGCAGTGCAGAGGAGAATCAGCCCCAGCATTTT
d_gene: TRBD1; v_gene: TRBV27; j_gene: TRBJ1-1; abundance: NA; CDR3aa: CASIDRESNTEAFF; CDR3nt: TGTGCCAGCATCGACAGGGAGTCGAACACTGAAGCTTTCTTT
d_gene: NA; v_gene: TRBV7-8; j_gene: TRBJ2-6; abundance: once; CDR3aa: CASSLAGSSGANVLTF; CDR3nt: TGTGCCAGCAGCTTAGCAGGGAGCTCTGGGGCCAACGTCCTGACTTTC
d_gene: NA; v_gene: TRBV30; j_gene: TRBJ1-2; abundance: few; CDR3aa: CAWSVLPQGGKVRSYGYTF; CDR3nt: TGTGCCTGGAGTGTACTTCCCCAGGGTGGTAAGGTTAGGTCCTATGGCTACACCTTC
d_gene: TRBD1; v_gene: TRBV7-8; j_gene: TRBJ1-2; abundance: NA; CDR3aa: CASSFTGTGEGYTF; CDR3nt: TGTGCCAGCAGCTTCACAGGGACAGGAGAAGGCTACACCTTC
d_gene: NA; v_gene: TRBV5-5; j_gene: TRBJ1-6; abundance: NA; CDR3aa: CASSLEILGAHNSPLHF; CDR3nt: TGTGCCAGCAGCTTGGAGATATTGGGGGCGCATAATTCACCCCTCCACTTT
d_gene: TRBD2; v_gene: TRBV28; j_gene: TRBJ2-2; abundance: NA; CDR3aa: CASSFPLGLAGVINTGELFF; CDR3nt: TGTGCCAGCAGTTTTCCCCTCGGACTAGCGGGGGTTATAAACACCGGGGAGCTGTTTTTT
d_gene: TRBD1; v_gene: TRBV25-1; j_gene: TRBJ2-2; abundance: NA; CDR3aa: CASRRQGGNTGELFF; CDR3nt: TGTGCCAGCAGACGACAGGGGGGGAACACCGGGGAGCTGTTTTTT
d_gene: NA; v_gene: TRBV7-3; j_gene: TRBJ2-5; abundance: NA; CDR3aa: CASSPLGRQETQYF; CDR3nt: TGTGCCAGCAGTCCATTAGGGAGGCAAGAGACCCAGTACTTC
d_gene: TRBD2; v_gene: TRBV7-9; j_gene: TRBJ2-1; abundance: NA; CDR3aa: CASSLRTSGVTKQFF; CDR3nt: TGTGCCAGCAGCCTACGGACTAGCGGGGTCACTAAGCAGTTCTTC
d_gene: TRBD1; v_gene: TRBV11-2; j_gene: TRBJ2-2; abundance: NA; CDR3aa: CASSSTGGRNANTGELFF; CDR3nt: TGTGCCAGCAGCTCGACAGGGGGCCGGAACGCGAACACCGGGGAGCTGTTTTTT
d_gene: NA; v_gene: TRBV6-4; j_gene: TRBJ2-1; abundance: many; CDR3aa: CASSPDAGSSYNEQFF; CDR3nt: TGTGCCAGCAGCCCAGACGCAGGTAGCTCCTACAATGAGCAGTTCTTC
d_gene: TRBD2; v_gene: TRBV7-6; j_gene: TRBJ2-5; abundance: NA; CDR3aa: CASSRGGKQETQYF; CDR3nt: TGTGCCAGCAGCCGGGGGGGTAAACAAGAGACCCAGTACTTC
d_gene: NA; v_gene: TRBV27; j_gene: TRBJ1-2; abundance: NA; CDR3aa: CASSSLLRDGYTF; CDR3nt: TGTGCCAGCAGTTCCCTCTTACGGGATGGCTACACCTTC
d_gene: NA; v_gene: TRBV5-4; j_gene: TRBJ2-1; abundance: once; CDR3aa: CASSLRRGQQFF; CDR3nt: TGTGCCAGCAGCTTGCGGAGGGGTCAGCAGTTCTTC
d_gene: NA; v_gene: TRBV5-1; j_gene: TRBJ1-6; abundance: NA; CDR3aa: CASSLAGGDNSPLHF; CDR3nt: TGCGCCAGCAGCTTGGCCGGGGGGGATAATTCACCCCTCCACTTT
d_gene: NA; v_gene: TRBV28; j_gene: TRBJ1-3; abundance: NA; CDR3aa: CASSLGGAASGNTIYF; CDR3nt: TGTGCCAGCAGTTTAGGGGGGGCAGCCTCTGGAAACACCATATATTTT
d_gene: NA; v_gene: TRBV30; j_gene: TRBJ1-2; abundance: NA; CDR3aa: CAWSSGGASGYTF; CDR3nt: TGTGCCTGGAGCTCTGGGGGCGCATCTGGCTACACCTTC